The present TCR beta chain was sequenced within a study of Graves' ophthalmopathy and Graves' hyperthyroidism. Study-wide points: Discrimination between ophthalmopathy and stable hyperthyroidism by a 13-signature model showed nearly 90% sensitivity and roughly 81% specificity.

This clonotype was seen ten or more times. Its antigen remains unknown. CDR3 length: 16 residues. Trimming removed 3 bases from V and 4 bases from J; junction bases left unmatched: 11. From germline, CDR1 is MDHEN and CDR2 SYDVKM. Amplification from RNA transcripts yielded the TCR beta CDR3 regions. HTBI primers were used in a first-round RT-PCR, which preceded a second-round multiplex PCR. TCRdb re-analysed the multiplex PCR reads in MiXCR, keeping a single row per CDR3 protein. Among hundreds of thousands of distinct CDR3 sequences listed, about a fifth were seen once. Where ophthalmopathy was absent within 18 months of follow-up, hyperthyroidism was stable. Fresh peripheral blood (10 ml) yielded the PBMCs.

The chain joins TRBV28 to TRBJ1-2; 7 bases align to TRBD1. This clonotype was sampled from a woman aged 18-30 years with stable Graves' hyperthyroidism. Some clones in this sample may be carry-over from other donors' samples. The sequenced sample was peripheral blood. CDR3 nucleotide sequence: TGTGCCAGCAGTTTTCGGGCGAGGGGGCAGGGCTATGGCTACACCTTC. Translated: CASSFRARGQGYGYTF.